These T cell receptor beta chains were read from a single sample in a study of post-analysis software for immune sequencing data. MiXCR, run by TCRdb on the PCR reads, gives a single entry per CDR3 protein. The sample records approximately 730,000 distinct CDR3 sequences, just under 30% being singletons. The source material was blood. The receptor set was obtained from a girl between 10 and 17 years old with multiple sclerosis. Both conserved end residues are part of each CDR3. D genes are given only for firm matches. The size entry is marked missing in some rows and otherwise reads once, few, many or a size class.

TRBJ2-1,TRBV7-2,16,TRBD2,-,CASSGWTSGDYNEQFF,TGTGCCAGCAGCGGGTGGACTAGCGGAGACTACAATGAGCAGTTCTTC
TRBJ1-2,TRBV15,14,-,-,CATSRGLGGYGYTF,TGTGCCACCAGCAGAGGCTTAGGGGGGTACGGCTACACCTTC
TRBJ1-2,TRBV20-1,15,-,-,CSARDRRGAKGGYTF,TGCAGTGCTAGAGATCGACGGGGGGCGAAGGGAGGCTACACCTTC
TRBJ1-5,TRBV20-1,12,-,few,CSADRLYQPQHF,TGCAGTGCCGACAGGTTATATCAGCCCCAGCATTTT
TRBJ2-5,TRBV15,18,TRBD2,-,CATSGRPGRLAEEETQYF,TGTGCCACCAGCGGGCGTCCCGGGCGACTAGCGGAGGAAGAGACCCAGTACTTC
TRBJ2-3,TRBV7-2,14,-,-,CASSREGQTDTQYF,TGTGCCAGCAGCAGAGAAGGACAGACAGATACGCAGTATTTT
TRBJ1-5,TRBV12-3/TRBV12-4,14,-,-,CASSLFAGNQPQHF,TGTGCCAGCAGTTTGTTCGCAGGGAATCAGCCCCAGCATTTT
TRBJ2-1,TRBV20-1,15,TRBD2,-,CSAGKKGLARNEQFF,TGCAGTGCGGGAAAGAAGGGACTAGCCCGCAATGAGCAGTTCTTC
TRBJ2-3,TRBV20-1,15,-,-,CSASQTRAYTDTQYF,TGCAGTGCTAGCCAGACTAGAGCCTACACAGATACGCAGTATTTT
TRBJ2-7,TRBV20-1,14,-,many,CSAKGSESSYEQYF,TGCAGTGCCAAGGGTAGCGAAAGCTCCTACGAGCAGTACTTC
TRBJ2-3,TRBV5-8,15,-,-,CASSFSRPGTDTQYF,TGTGCCAGCAGCTTCAGCAGGCCAGGCACAGATACGCAGTATTTT
TRBJ1-6,TRBV21-1,14,-,-,CASSKEEENSPLHF,TGTGCCAGCAGCAAAGAGGAGGAAAATTCACCCCTCCACTTT
TRBJ2-1,TRBV6-1,14,-,few,CASRAGTLSNEQFF,TGTGCCAGCAGGGCCGGGACTTTGAGCAATGAGCAGTTCTTC
TRBJ2-1,TRBV28,16,TRBD1,-,CASSWGQGAGVNEQFF,TGTGCCAGCAGCTGGGGACAGGGGGCAGGAGTCAATGAGCAGTTCTTC
TRBJ1-5,TRBV9,14,-,-,CASSPTALHQPQHF,TGTGCCAGCAGCCCTACAGCGCTTCATCAGCCCCAGCATTTT
TRBJ1-5,TRBV15,16,TRBD1,-,CVTSRTGQGENQPQHF,TGTGTCACCAGCAGGACCGGACAGGGGGAGAATCAGCCCCAGCATTTT